A single sample gave rise to the 13 T cell receptor beta chains below, sequenced in a study of blood T cell repertoires in COVID-19. Data came from immunoSEQ multiplex PCR; TCRdb stores just in-frame clones and leaves some out. The data contain approximately 190,000 clones, over 75% of them singletons. The sequenced material came from peripheral blood. These receptors were obtained from an elderly man with acute or convalescent COVID-19.

This sequence joins TRBV27 and TRBJ2-5; D is undetermined. CDR1 is MNHEY, CDR2 SMNVEV, per germline (reference sequence). V was clipped by 6 bases and J by 5 bases, with 7 bases between them. This CDR3 region has 11 residues. The DNA for the CDR3 is TGTGCCAGCAGGGTCGGGGAGACCCAGTACTTC. It yields the protein CASRVGETQYF.

This rearrangement joins TRBV2 to TRBJ1-5; maybe TRBD1 (6 bases). The CDR3 extends over 14 amino acids. Trimming removed 8 bases at V and 7 bases at J, with 18 bases between. Germline V gene lookup returns CDR1 SNHLY and CDR2 FYNNEI. The CDR3 coding sequence is TGTGCCAGCCGCCTAATCCGGGACATCCAGCCCCAGCATTTT. This encodes CASRLIRDIQPQHF.

The rearrangement links TRBV19 to TRBJ1-5, with D perhaps matching TRBD1 (6 bases). Germline CDR1 is LNHDA and CDR2 is SQIVND (reference sequence). V was trimmed by 6 bases and J by 3 bases, leaving 21 bases between them. CDR3 length: 17 residues. CDR3 coding DNA: TGTGCCAGTAGGCGGCGCCGGGACAAGGAGCCCAATCAGCCCCAGCATTTT. Encoded protein: CASRRRRDKEPNQPQHF.

The gene calls are TRBV25-1 and TRBJ2-5, with 9 bases aligning to TRBD1. Germline V gene data show CDR1 as MGHDK and CDR2 as SYGVNS. J was trimmed by 1 base and V by 4 bases; bases with no gene match: 4. The CDR3 runs 15 residues. CDR3 amino acids: CASSGTGVGQETQYF. The CDR3 region has the DNA TGTGCCAGCAGTGGGACAGGGGTCGGCCAAGAGACCCAGTACTTC.

The J gene is TRBJ2-3, the V gene TRBV4-3, with 8 bases fitting TRBD1. The V gene's germline CDR1 is LGHNA and CDR2 YSLEER. The V gene end was trimmed by 0 bases and the J gene end by 2 bases; junction bases not matched to a gene: 4. There are 16 residues in the CDR3. CDR3 protein: CASSQDKGQATDTQYF. The CDR3 nucleotides are TGCGCCAGCAGCCAAGATAAGGGACAGGCCACAGATACGCAGTATTTT.

The chain uses TRBV2 and TRBJ2-5; TRBD2 matches at 7 bases. CDR3 length equals 15 residues. From germline, CDR1 is SNHLY and CDR2 FYNNEI. J lost 2 bases, V lost 8 bases, and 11 bases had no gene match. The CDR3 DNA reads TGTGCCAGCGGGGGGGAAGCGGGGTCTCAAGAGACCCAGTACTTC. Protein product: CASGGEAGSQETQYF.

The V gene is TRBV7-9, the J gene TRBJ2-2, with 15 bases fitting TRBD2. The CDR3 loop spans 18 amino acids. V was clipped by 5 bases and J by 2 bases; unmatched bases: 6. The germline gives CDR1 SEHNR, CDR2 FQNEAQ (reference sequence). CDR3 in amino acids: CASSPGLAGGPNTGELFF. The CDR3 DNA sequence: TGTGCCAGCAGCCCCGGACTAGCGGGAGGGCCAAACACCGGGGAGCTGTTTTTT.

The V gene is TRBV5-4, the J gene TRBJ2-1; 9 nucleotides agree with TRBD2. Germline CDR1 SGHNT, CDR2 YYREEE (reference sequence). The CDR3 is 15 residues long. V lost 6 bases, J lost 7 bases, and 11 bases stayed unmatched. CDR3 in DNA: TGTGCCAGCAACCTAGGCGGGAGGGCGGGTAATGAGCAGTTCTTC. Its protein product is CASNLGGRAGNEQFF.

In the case of this clone: This CDR3 is also generated by other DNA sequences in the sample. CDR3 DNA sequence: TGTGCCAGCAGTTATGGGCAGGGGAGCGAAAAACTGTTTTTT. Encoded protein: CASSYGQGSEKLFF. The rearrangement links TRBV6-6 to TRBJ1-4, with a tentative D call TRBD1 (6 bases). CDR3 length: 14 amino acids. Germline loops: CDR1 MNHNY, CDR2 SVGAGI (reference sequence). Trimming took 3 bases from V and 8 from J, leaving 13 bases between them.

The genes are TRBV18 and TRBJ2-5; D not resolved. Germline CDR1 and CDR2: KGHSH and LQKENI. Trimming removed 0 bases at V and 7 bases at J, with 15 bases between. The CDR3 covers 15 residues. CDR3 DNA sequence: TGTGCCAGCTCACCACCTAACCAGCAGCGCTGGACCCAGTACTTC. It encodes CASSPPNQQRWTQYF.

The chain links TRBV24-1 to TRBJ2-1, with TRBD1 matching over 9 bases. The germline V gene has CDR1 KGHDR and CDR2 SFDVKD. With 7 bases clipped from V and 9 bases from J, the junction kept 6 bases outside the gene matches. The CDR3 length is 13 residues. The CDR3 nucleotides are TGTGCCACCAGGAGGGACAGGGTCACTGAGCAGTTCTTC. It yields the protein CATRRDRVTEQFF.

The gene calls are TRBV5-5 and TRBJ1-6, with D unresolved. The CDR3 covers 14 residues. CDR1 is SGHKS, CDR2 YYEKEE, per germline (reference sequence). V shed 0 bases and J shed 9 bases, with 10 bases lying between them. The CDR3 DNA reads as TGTGCCAGCAGCTTGGGCGGTAGCATTTCACCCCTCCACTTT. It translates to CASSLGGSISPLHF.

The V call is TRBV10-3, the J call TRBJ1-2; 9 positions match TRBD1. Germline V gives CDR1 ENHRY, CDR2 SYGVKD. CDR3 length: 15 residues. V dropped 2 bases and J dropped 3; count of bases not matched to a gene: 4. CDR3: CAISEGGQGDYGYTF. CDR3 bases: TGTGCCATCAGTGAGGGGGGACAGGGCGACTATGGCTACACCTTC.